Presented here are 32 T cell receptor beta chains from one specimen sequenced in a study of cytomegalovirus exposure and HLA in healthy donors. Vbeta (60) and Jbeta (13) primers were used in the PCR. TCRdb's copy holds only in-frame clones and misses some; the assay was immunoSEQ multiplex PCR. This sample has about 130,000 clones, with 80% found just once. Sequencing was performed on PBMCs. The receptor set was obtained from a female donor in good health and CMV-seronegative.

This clone was detected a few times. The chain links TRBV23-1 to TRBJ1-2; D possibly corresponds to TRBD1 (5 bases). TRBV23-1 carries the ORF label, with uncertain function. The CDR3 consists of 14 residues. The V and J ends lost 0 bases and 5 bases respectively, with 10 bases between them. CDR3 amino acids: CASSQSRGLYGYTF. CDR3 nucleotides: TGCGCCAGCAGTCAATCGCGGGGCCTATATGGCTACACCTTC.

This clone has a single count. The rearrangement uses TRBV18 and TRBJ1-5; D is undetermined. The V and J ends lost 4 bases and 1 base respectively, with 17 bases between them. The CDR3 loop spans 17 amino acids. The germline gives CDR1 KGHSH, CDR2 LQKENI. The CDR3 DNA reads TGTGCCAGCTCACTGTCGGCACGAGGTTCGAGCAATCAGCCCCAGCATTTT. Amino acids: CASSLSARGSSNQPQHF.

The V and J genes are TRBV6-6 and TRBJ1-1, with a possible D match to TRBD1 (5 bases). The length of the CDR3 is 14 residues. Germline V gene lookup returns CDR1 MNHNY and CDR2 SVGAGI (reference sequence). V gave up 7 bases and J gave up 3 bases, with 15 bases separating them. The CDR3 DNA reads TGTGCCAGCATCGAGGGGAGGTGGGACACTGAAGCTTTCTTT. Protein sequence: CASIEGRWDTEAFF.

The rearrangement links TRBV7-6 to TRBJ2-5; a weak D match, TRBD1 (6 bases). The end of the DNA is better explained by TRBJ2-7, so the J call may be wrong. CDR1 is SGHVS, CDR2 FNYEAQ, per germline. The CDR3 totals 14 residues. The CDR3 DNA reads as TGTGCCAGCAGCCCTGGACAGCGCTCCTACGAGCAGTACTTC. This encodes CASSPGQRSYEQYF.

The rearrangement uses TRBV18 and TRBJ1-5; 9 nucleotides match TRBD1. CDR3 length: 16 amino acids. V dropped 3 bases and J dropped 4; count of bases not matched to a gene: 7. Germline V gene data show CDR1 as KGHSH and CDR2 as LQKENI. The CDR3 bases are TGTGCCAGCTCACCGGGGACAGGGAAGATGAATCAGCCCCAGCATTTT. It codes for CASSPGTGKMNQPQHF.

The chain joins TRBV6-4 to TRBJ2-6, with D possibly TRBD1 on 5 matching bases. Germline V gene data show CDR1 as MRHNA and CDR2 as SNTAGT. V lost 4 bases to trimming and J lost 4 bases, with 11 bases between them. This CDR3 is 15 amino acids long. The CDR3 sequence is CASSVRAGGANVLTF. CDR3 bases: TGTGCCAGCAGTGTCAGGGCAGGGGGGGCCAACGTCCTGACTTTC.

V is TRBV10-1 and J is TRBJ2-1; D is possibly TRBD1 (6 bases). Trimming shortened V by 2 bases and J by 10 bases, and 9 bases separated the two germline ends. CDR1 and CDR2 from the germline V gene are WNHNN and SYGVQD (reference sequence). The CDR3 is 12 residues long. The CDR3 here is CASSEATGEQFF. DNA of the CDR3: TGCGCCAGCAGTGAGGCTACAGGGGAGCAGTTCTTC.

The V and J genes are TRBV5-6 and TRBJ2-3, with 16 bases that match TRBD2. The CDR3 sequence is 17 residues long. The J segment lost 4 bases and the V segment lost 2 bases, leaving 4 bases of the junction unmatched. The V gene's germline CDR1 is SGHDT and CDR2 YYEEEE. This CDR3 reads CASSLLGLAGGPDTQYF. The CDR3 nucleotides are TGTGCCAGCAGCTTATTGGGACTAGCGGGGGGGCCAGATACGCAGTATTTT.

V and J are TRBV6-1 and TRBJ2-3; 9 nucleotides match TRBD1. There are 14 residues in the CDR3. Unmatched junction bases numbered 5, after V lost 4 bases and J lost 6 bases. From germline, CDR1 is MNHNS and CDR2 SASEGT. CDR3 in DNA: TGTGCCAGCAGTGGGGGGACAGGGAGCGATACGCAGTATTTT. Amino acids: CASSGGTGSDTQYF.

This sequence joins TRBV4-2 and TRBJ1-2; 8 bases agree with TRBD1. CDR1 is LGHNA and CDR2 is YNFKEQ in the germline V gene. The CDR3 extends over 16 amino acids. The trim removed 0 bases at V and 8 bases at J, leaving 11 bases unmatched. CDR3 protein: CASSQDRSWDRPGYTF. In DNA form, the CDR3 reads TGTGCCAGCAGCCAAGATCGATCGTGGGACAGGCCCGGCTACACCTTC.

The chain uses TRBV6-5 and TRBJ2-1, with 8 bases lining up with TRBD2. Germline assignment: CDR1 MNHEY and CDR2 SVGAGI. CDR3 size: 13 residues. V lost 6 bases and J lost 5; bases outside the gene matches: 3. The CDR3 loop reads CASSRGGDNEQFF. The CDR3 region has the DNA TGTGCCAGCAGCCGGGGGGGAGACAATGAGCAGTTCTTC.

V usage is TRBV10-3 and J usage is TRBJ1-5, with a possible D match to TRBD1 (5 bases). Germline CDR1 is ENHRY and CDR2 is SYGVKD. The V gene lost 0 bases and the J gene lost 7 bases, with 10 bases spanning the gap. The CDR3 has 14 residues. CDR3 in DNA: TGTGCCATCAGTGAGTCGGGGGGAGGCCAGCCCCAGCATTTT. Protein sequence: CAISESGGGQPQHF.

The CDR3 DNA is TGCGCCAGCAGCTTGTGGACTAGCGGGACTATCTCCTACGAGCAGTACTTC. It codes for CASSLWTSGTISYEQYF. This chain joins TRBV5-1 and TRBJ2-7, with 12 bases that match TRBD2. J gave up 0 bases and V 1 base, and 5 bases lay outside the gene matches. Germline V gene lookup returns CDR1 SGHRS and CDR2 YFSETQ. This CDR3 spans 17 amino acids.

On this clone itself: The junction shows a germline mismatch at one end, possibly a read error. This rearrangement joins TRBV5-6 to TRBJ2-6, with 12 bases lining up with TRBD1. The CDR3 spans 17 residues. Germline V gene sequence: CDR1 SGHDT, CDR2 YYEEEE. The CDR3 region has the DNA TGTGCCAGCAGCTTGGGGGACAGGGGGCGTGGGGCCAACGGCCTGACTTTC. Protein sequence: CASSLGDRGRGANGLTF.

This chain uses TRBV4-1 with TRBJ2-5, with TRBD1 identical over 10 bases. V shed 4 bases, J shed 4 bases, and the junction held 9 bases outside the gene matches. The germline gives CDR1 MGHRA, CDR2 YSYEKL. CDR3 size: 16 residues. CDR3 DNA: TGCGCCAGCAGCCCGCGGGGACAGGGGTGGAGAGAGACCCAGTACTTC. It yields the protein CASSPRGQGWRETQYF.

This rearrangement joins TRBV2 to TRBJ2-2, with TRBD1 identical over 8 bases. V dropped 6 bases and J dropped 1; count of bases not matched to a gene: 4. Germline V gene sequence: CDR1 SNHLY, CDR2 FYNNEI. The length of the CDR3 is 15 residues. The DNA for the CDR3 is TGTGCCAGCAGGAAGACAGGGGTGAACACCGGGGAGCTGTTTTTT. It specifies CASRKTGVNTGELFF.

The chain carries TRBV5-1 and TRBJ1-2, with a weak D call TRBD1 (5 bases). Per the germline V gene, CDR1 is SGHRS and CDR2 is YFSETQ. CDR3 size: 14 residues. The V end was cut by 3 bases, the J end by 7 bases, with 16 bases between. The CDR3 DNA is TGCGCCAGCAGCTCAAATCAGGGATTCGGTGGCTACACCTTC. Protein sequence: CASSSNQGFGGYTF.

The gene calls are TRBV7-8 and TRBJ2-1, with 11 bases identical to TRBD1. CDR3 length: 16 residues. V gave up 3 bases and J gave up 7 bases; unmatched junction bases: 8. CDR1 and CDR2 from the germline V gene are SGHVS and FQNEAQ. CDR3 nucleotides: TGTGCCAGCAGCTTCCAAGGACAGGGGGCAATGAATGAGCAGTTCTTC. Protein: CASSFQGQGAMNEQFF.

This clone was detected once. The chain is built from TRBV2 and TRBJ2-1; 7 nucleotides line up with TRBD2. Trimming took 8 bases from V and 8 from J; bases not matched to a gene: 12. Germline CDR1 SNHLY, CDR2 FYNNEI. This CDR3 has 14 amino acids. This chain's CDR3 is CASSLREAVDEQFF. The DNA of the CDR3 is TGTGCCAGCTCGTTACGGGAGGCCGTCGATGAGCAGTTCTTC. The entire variable domain, with the rest obtained from reference TRBV2 and TRBJ2-1, is as follows: EPEVTQTPSHQVTQMGQEVILRCVPISNHLYFYWYRQILGQKVEFLVSFYNNEISEKSEIFDDQFSVERPDGSNFTLKIRSTKLEDSAMYFCASSLREAVDEQFFGPGTRLTVL.

DNA of the CDR3: TGTGCCAGCTCACTTGACAGGGCCGAAACCCAGCATTTT. It codes for CASSLDRAETQHF. The gene calls are TRBV18 and TRBJ1-5, with TRBD1 matching over 7 bases. The CDR3 length is 13 residues. Germline assignment: CDR1 KGHSH and CDR2 LQKENI. The J segment lost 11 bases and the V segment lost 4 bases, leaving 8 bases of the junction unmatched. Full variable domain (missing parts from reference TRBV18 and TRBJ1-5): NAGVMQNPRHLVRRRGQEARLRCSPMKGHSHVYWYRQLPEEGLKFMVYLQKENIIDESGMPKERFSAEFPKEGPSILRIQQVVRGDSAAYFCASSLDRAETQHFGDGTRLSIL.

J is TRBJ2-5 and V is TRBV7-9; 10 bases map to TRBD1. Germline V gene sequence: CDR1 SEHNR, CDR2 FQNEAQ (reference sequence). The CDR3 sequence is 15 residues long. J lost 1 base, V lost 1 base, and 0 bases had no gene match. The chain's CDR3 is CASSLGTGGQETQYF. Written as DNA, the CDR3 is TGTGCCAGCAGCTTAGGGACAGGGGGCCAAGAGACCCAGTACTTC.

This clone was counted a few times. The chain recombines TRBV7-8 with TRBJ1-2, with a weak D call TRBD1 (5 bases). Trimming stripped 5 bases from V and 3 bases from J, with 13 bases between. This CDR3 region has 14 residues. The germline V gene encodes CDR1 SGHVS and CDR2 FQNEAQ. In DNA, the CDR3 is TGTGCCAGCAGCCGAGCGGGACCGGACTATGGCTACACCTTC. Its translation is CASSRAGPDYGYTF.

The rearrangement joins TRBV10-2 to TRBJ1-3; TRBD1 might be the D (5 bases). In germline, CDR1 is WSHSY, CDR2 SAAADI. CDR3 length equals 16 residues. V lost 6 bases and J lost 4, with 19 bases in between. CDR3 amino acids: CASRGLQGGIGNTIYF. The CDR3 DNA reads as TGCGCCAGCAGGGGTCTTCAGGGAGGTATCGGAAACACCATATATTTT.

The V call is TRBV19, the J call TRBJ1-4, with a possible D match to TRBD1 (5 bases). V was cut by 4 bases and J by 5 bases, with 17 bases left in between. From germline, CDR1 is LNHDA and CDR2 SQIVND (reference sequence). This CDR3 is built from 16 residues. DNA of the CDR3: TGTGCCAGTAGTAAACGCGGTGGGGCCTCAAATGAAAAACTGTTTTTT. Protein sequence: CASSKRGGASNEKLFF.

The chain has TRBV7-7 and TRBJ2-1, with TRBD2 matching 12 bases. Germline V CDR1 and CDR2: SSHAT, FNYEAQ (reference sequence). CDR3 length equals 15 residues. The J segment lost 9 bases and the V segment lost 6 bases, leaving 9 bases of the junction unmatched. The CDR3: CASSPRLAGEAEQFF. The CDR3 coding sequence is TGTGCCAGCAGTCCCAGACTAGCGGGAGAAGCTGAGCAGTTCTTC.

V and J are TRBV13 and TRBJ1-2; 8 bases are shared with TRBD1. The CDR3 is made up of 14 amino acids. Trimming at V came to 7 bases and at J to 6 bases, leaving 10 bases not matched to a gene. Per the germline V gene, CDR1 is PRHDT and CDR2 is FYEKMQ (reference sequence). This chain's CDR3 is CASTPVGQGNGYTF. In nucleotides, the CDR3 is TGTGCCAGCACCCCCGTAGGACAGGGAAATGGCTACACCTTC.

The chain carries TRBV6-5 and TRBJ2-5, with D perhaps matching TRBD2 (6 bases). The germline V and J ends were trimmed by 4 bases and 4 bases, with 19 bases remaining between them. Per the germline V gene, CDR1 is MNHEY and CDR2 is SVGAGI. This CDR3 is built from 16 residues. The CDR3 DNA reads TGTGCCAGCAGTTGGGGTACAGCTAGCGTTGCAGAGACCCAGTACTTC. This translates into CASSWGTASVAETQYF.

This clone was seen only once. The chain has TRBV5-1 and TRBJ2-1, with 13 positions matching TRBD2. Unmatched junction bases numbered 9, after V lost 2 bases and J lost 7 bases. The germline CDR1 and CDR2 sequences are SGHRS and YFSETQ. The CDR3 length is 17 residues. CDR3 DNA sequence: TGCGCCAGCAGCTTACTAGCGGGAGGGCCAATTAAGAATGAGCAGTTCTTC. It is translated as CASSLLAGGPIKNEQFF.

This clone has only a few counts. The gene calls are TRBV18 and TRBJ2-5; 10 positions agree with TRBD2. The V gene end was trimmed by 5 bases and the J gene end by 5 bases; junction bases not matched to a gene: 17. Germline lookup yields CDR1 KGHSH and CDR2 LQKENI. The CDR3 has 18 amino acids. The CDR3 DNA sequence: TGTGCCAGCTCATCCCGACTAGCGGGTGTTCGGGGTGCGGAGACCCAGTACTTC. This translates into CASSSRLAGVRGAETQYF.

The V gene is TRBV6-1, the J gene TRBJ2-1, with 10 nucleotides matching TRBD2. Germline CDR1 reads MNHNS; CDR2 reads SASEGT. CDR3 length equals 14 residues. V trimming: 8 bases; J trimming: 7 bases; junction bases outside the gene matches: 8. The CDR3 DNA reads as TGTGCCAGCGTCCTAGCGGGAGTCAAAAATGAGCAGTTCTTC. This gives the protein CASVLAGVKNEQFF.

Written as DNA, the CDR3 is TGTGCCAGCAGCACCTCTAGGACAGGGGGTCGCTATGGCTACACCTTC. It translates to CASSTSRTGGRYGYTF. J is TRBJ1-2 and V is TRBV9; 10 bases are a match to TRBD1. The V gene's germline CDR1 is SGDLS and CDR2 YYNGEE. The CDR3 consists of 16 residues. V shed 4 bases and J 4 bases; nucleotides not matched to a gene: 10. Full variable domain (outside the CDR3, taken from reference TRBV9 and TRBJ1-2): DSGVTQTPKHLITATGQRVTLRCSPRSGDLSVYWYQQSLDQGLQFLIQYYNGEERAKGNILERFSAQQFPDLHSELNLSSLELGDSALYFCASSTSRTGGRYGYTFGSGTRLTVV.

This chain connects TRBV7-3 to TRBJ2-3; 11 nucleotides align to TRBD2. The CDR3 covers 15 residues. Trimming took 5 bases from V and 1 from J; bases not matched to a gene: 2. The germline gives CDR1 SGHTA, CDR2 FQGTGA. CDR3 sequence reads: CASSRGLAGTDTQYF. The CDR3 DNA follows: TGTGCCAGCAGCCGGGGACTAGCGGGCACAGATACGCAGTATTTT.